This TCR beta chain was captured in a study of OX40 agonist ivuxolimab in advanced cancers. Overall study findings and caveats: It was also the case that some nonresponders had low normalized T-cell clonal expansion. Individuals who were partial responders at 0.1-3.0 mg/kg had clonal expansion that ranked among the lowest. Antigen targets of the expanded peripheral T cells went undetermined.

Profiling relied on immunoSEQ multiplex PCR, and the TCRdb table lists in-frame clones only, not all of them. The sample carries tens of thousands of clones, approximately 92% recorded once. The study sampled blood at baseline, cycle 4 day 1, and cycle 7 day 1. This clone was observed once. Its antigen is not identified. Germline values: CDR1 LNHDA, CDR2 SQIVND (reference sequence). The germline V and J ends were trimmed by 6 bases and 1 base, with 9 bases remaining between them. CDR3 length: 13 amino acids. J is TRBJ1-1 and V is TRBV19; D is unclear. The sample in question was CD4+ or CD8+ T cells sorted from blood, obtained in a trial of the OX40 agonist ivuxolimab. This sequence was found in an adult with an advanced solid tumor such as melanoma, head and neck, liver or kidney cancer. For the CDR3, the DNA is TGTGCCAGTAGAGACGGATCGAACACTGAAGCTTTCTTT. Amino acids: CASRDGSNTEAFF.